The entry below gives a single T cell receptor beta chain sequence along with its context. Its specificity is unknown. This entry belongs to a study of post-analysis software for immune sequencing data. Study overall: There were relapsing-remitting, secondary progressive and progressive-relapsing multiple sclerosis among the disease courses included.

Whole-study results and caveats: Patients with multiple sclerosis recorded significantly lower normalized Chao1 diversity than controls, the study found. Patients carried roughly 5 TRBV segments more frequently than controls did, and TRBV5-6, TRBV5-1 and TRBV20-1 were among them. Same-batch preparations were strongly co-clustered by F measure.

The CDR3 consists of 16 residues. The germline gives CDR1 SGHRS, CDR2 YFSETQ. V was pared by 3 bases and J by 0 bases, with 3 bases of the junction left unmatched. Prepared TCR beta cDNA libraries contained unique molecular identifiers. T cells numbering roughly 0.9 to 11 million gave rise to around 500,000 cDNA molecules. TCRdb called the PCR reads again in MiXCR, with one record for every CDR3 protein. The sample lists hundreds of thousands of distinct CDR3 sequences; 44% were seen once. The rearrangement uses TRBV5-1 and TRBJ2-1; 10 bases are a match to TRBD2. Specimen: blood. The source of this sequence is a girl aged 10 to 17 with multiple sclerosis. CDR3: CASSYQREGSYNEQFF. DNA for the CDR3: TGCGCCAGCAGCTACCAGCGGGAGGGCTCCTACAATGAGCAGTTCTTC.